The clone carrying this T cell receptor (beta chain) was counted a few times. The target antigen is unknown. TCR alpha and TCR beta cDNA libraries with sample barcodes and UMIs came from 5'RACE using constant-segment primers. TCRdb reanalysed the 5' RACE reads using MiXCR and keeps one entry per CDR3 protein. The sample shows under 250,000 distinct CDR3 sequences, about 10% of them seen only once. The germline V gene encodes CDR1 LGHDT and CDR2 YNNKEL (reference sequence). The CDR3 length is 13 residues. V shed 10 bases, J shed 6 bases, and the junction held 10 bases outside the gene matches. The data were taken from a study of T-cell memory formation after mild COVID-19. General observations from the study: A balance of CD4 and CD8 characterized clones contracting day 15 to 85, whereas later expanders leaned CD4+. A second wave of clones peaked on day 37, and their SARS-CoV-2 specificity went unconfirmed. Prior to infection, memory already included some responding clones, suggesting cross-reactive memory joined.

The source is a man aged 18-30 years who had mild COVID-19 (a few samples of this study predate the infection). Cell type and time point are not known. The sequencing sample was made of PBMCs or a T cell subset sorted from them (not recorded which). V usage is TRBV3-1 and J usage is TRBJ2-5, with 8 bases that match TRBD1. CDR3: CATALQGEKTQYF. For the CDR3, the DNA is TGTGCCACCGCCCTACAGGGGGAAAAGACCCAGTACTTC.